This TCR beta chain is from a study of CD8 T cells in Susac syndrome (dated by TCRdb to about 2019). Study-wide context: Of the Susac syndrome patients who were sequenced, 8 or 9 were in clinical remission while more than five had clinically active disease. At the time of blood withdrawal, Susac syndrome patients were either therapy-naive, taking corticosteroids (with some also receiving IVIg), or on IVIg alone. Whether CD8+ T cell activation and differentiation in Susac syndrome was antigen driven was tested using repertoire sequencing. What the study reported, not specific to this receptor: The CD4+ T cell repertoire of patients with Susac syndrome showed no detectable clonal expansion. The number of individuals in the TCR sequencing and HLA analysis was acknowledged as relatively small.

Comments on this clonotype: Its antigen is currently not known. The input lacks base qualities; no much larger clone sits a single base away.

High-throughput TCR beta sequencing profiled peripheral blood CD8+ and CD4+ T cells from healthy donors, Susac syndrome patients and multiple sclerosis patients. Susac syndrome patients met recently defined diagnostic criteria for definite or probable disease. CD8+ TEMRA cells were enriched by FACS, while bulk CD8+ and CD4+ T cells were purified by magnetic negative isolation. Blood was drawn into EDTA tubes, processed within 24 hours, and PBMCs were isolated by density gradient centrifugation. PBMCs intended for TCR sequencing were cryopreserved in liquid nitrogen and thawed later in a water bath at 37 degrees C. The sorted or isolated CD4+, CD8+ and CD8+ TEMRA cells reached a purity of at least 90%. RNA was extracted using the RNeasy kit, and about 0.45 to 1 ug of the RNA was reverse transcribed with random hexamers. The immunoSEQ multiplex PCR assay, covering 54 Vbeta and 13 Jbeta segments, was used to amplify TCR beta CDR3 regions. Bias from PCR amplification was corrected by using a synthetic template baseline for primer optimization and for computational correction. From the authors' description of their analysis: Reads were annotated to V, D and J genes per IMGT and analyzed with immunoSEQ Analyzer, keeping only productive sequences. To calculate clonality, Shannon entropy was normalized by log2 of the number of productive unique sequences and then subtracted from one. Public and private clones were assessed among the 100 most prevalent clones of each patient and control. Clones were defined as Susac-specific if absent from the healthy and MS cohorts, from around 1,000 published viral clones and from other ImmuneACCESS disease sequences. Starting from the raw public reads, TCRdb applied fastp trimming at Q25, assembled clones with MiXCR and retained in-frame beta chains. Duplicate CDR3 protein sequences are folded into a single record with the most common DNA and genes. TCRdb's processing, not the authors' own work, is the source of the V and J calls. The sample table lists roughly 190,000 distinct CDR3 sequences, 91% of them with a count of one. The ten largest clones take up around 0.079% of the sample.

V is trimmed back by 5 bases and J by 7 bases, and the junction contains 6 bases that no gene match accounts for. As encoded in the germline V gene, CDR1 is SGDLS while CDR2 is YYNGEE. The CDR3 covers 13 residues, taking in both the cysteine and the phenylalanine. Only CDR3 DNA remains: 39 bases, in frame from the first base. The clonotype was recovered from a human donor with Susac syndrome. The specimen was CD4+ T cells from PBMCs. The sequence is built from TRBV9 and TRBJ2-1; 7 bases in the middle match TRBD1. The base sequence is TGTGCCAGCAGGCGCCAGGGGGTAAATGAGCAGTTCTTC. Its coded protein is CASRRQGVNEQFF.